This TCR beta chain was identified in a study of neoadjuvant anti-PD-1 for oral cavity cancer. Overall study findings and caveats: PBMC Gini-index clonality exceeded responders' in non-responders post-nivolumab.

Measured with immunoSEQ multiplex PCR; TCRdb has only the in-frame clones, and not every one. The sample has about 12,000 clones; around 71% are singletons. Per germline, CDR1 SEHNR and CDR2 FQNEAQ (reference sequence). The CDR3 is 17 residues long. Trimming cost V 2 bases and J 0 bases; bases outside gene matches: 5. Time point in this sample: after neoadjuvant nivolumab, at surgical resection. Comments on this clone: Its antigen is as yet unknown.

This specimen consisted of PBMCs, obtained after nivolumab (anti-PD-1) treatment. The chain uses TRBV7-9 and TRBJ2-4; 9 positions match TRBD2. This receptor was obtained from a person aged 35-80 years with oral cavity squamous cell carcinoma. Written as DNA, the CDR3 is TGTGCCAGCAGCTTACTAGCGGGAAGTATAGCCAAAAACATTCAGTACTTC. It yields the protein CASSLLAGSIAKNIQYF. Complete variable domain (other parts from reference TRBV7-9 and TRBJ2-4): DTGVSQNPRHKITKRGQNVTFRCDPISEHNRLYWYRQTLGQGPEFLTYFQNEAQLEKSRLLSDRFSAERPKGSFSTLEIQRTEQGDSAMYLCASSLLAGSIAKNIQYFGAGTRLSVL.